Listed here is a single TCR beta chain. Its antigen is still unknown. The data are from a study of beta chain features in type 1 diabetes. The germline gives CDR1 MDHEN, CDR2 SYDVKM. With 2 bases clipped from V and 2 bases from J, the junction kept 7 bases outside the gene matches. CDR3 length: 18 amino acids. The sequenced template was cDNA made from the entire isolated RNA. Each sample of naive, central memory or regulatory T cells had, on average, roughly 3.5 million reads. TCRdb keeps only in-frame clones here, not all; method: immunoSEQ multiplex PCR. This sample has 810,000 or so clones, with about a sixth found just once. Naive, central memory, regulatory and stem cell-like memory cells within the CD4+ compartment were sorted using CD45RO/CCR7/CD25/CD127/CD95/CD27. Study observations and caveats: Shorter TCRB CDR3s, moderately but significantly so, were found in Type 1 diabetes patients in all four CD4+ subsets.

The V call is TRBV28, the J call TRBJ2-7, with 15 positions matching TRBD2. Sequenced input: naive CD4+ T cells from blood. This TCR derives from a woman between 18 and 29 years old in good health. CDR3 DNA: TGTGCCAGCAGTTTACCACGGACTAGCGGGAGGGGAACCTACGAGCAGTACTTC. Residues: CASSLPRTSGRGTYEQYF.